The 27 T cell receptor beta chains given below trace back to one sample, sequenced in a study of CD8+CD57+ T cells in acquired aplastic anemia. Template material for TCR beta VDJ and CDR3 profiling consisted of genomic DNA. TCRdb called the reads again in MiXCR, with one record for every CDR3 protein. Counted here are fewer than 200,000 distinct CDR3 sequences, approximately 60% occurring once; the ten biggest clones make up over 40%. Material: sorted CD4+, CD8+, or CD8+CD57+ T cells (not recorded which) from PBMCs. The receptors stem from a human donor in good health.

The rearrangement uses TRBV20-1 and TRBJ2-7, with a possible D match to TRBD1 (5 bases). The CDR3 has 14 residues. Trimming cost V 3 bases and J 6 bases, with 18 bases left between them. CDR1 is DFQATT, CDR2 SNEGSKA, per germline (reference sequence). CDR3 region: CSASLVAGFGEQYF. The CDR3 DNA follows: TGCAGTGCTAGTCTGGTTGCAGGGTTTGGCGAGCAGTACTTC.

The gene calls are TRBV10-3 and TRBJ2-7, with 10 bases that match TRBD1. CDR1 and CDR2 from the germline V gene are ENHRY and SYGVKD. The CDR3 is 15 amino acids. V was pared by 6 bases and J by 3 bases, with 8 bases of the junction left unmatched. CDR3 region: CAIRRPGQGFYEQYF. Here the CDR3 DNA reads TGTGCCATCAGGAGACCGGGACAGGGGTTCTACGAGCAGTACTTC.

The chain combines TRBV12-3 or TRBV12-4 with TRBJ1-1; D is unresolved. The ends were cut back, 3 bases at V and 1 base at J, with 18 bases in the middle. The CDR3 is 17 amino acids. This CDR3 is CASSLELVRSENTEAFF. CDR3 nucleotide sequence: TGTGCCAGCAGTTTGGAGCTGGTTAGATCCGAGAACACTGAAGCTTTCTTT.

This clonotype was detected once. This chain links TRBV25-1 with TRBJ1-3, with D perhaps TRBD1 (6 bases). Per germline, CDR1 MGHDK and CDR2 SYGVNS. V gave up 0 bases and J gave up 2 bases, with 11 bases separating them. The CDR3 is 16 residues long. The CDR3, as DNA: TGTGCCAGCAGTGAATATACAGGGAAGGCTGGAAACACCATATATTTT. It specifies CASSEYTGKAGNTIYF.

The gene calls are TRBV12-3 or TRBV12-4 and TRBJ1-5; D is uncertain. The CDR3 extends over 12 amino acids. V was clipped by 4 bases and J by 9 bases, with 10 bases between them. CDR3 in DNA: TGTGCCAGCAGTTCCTACTCGGGGCCCCAGCATTTT. Residues: CASSSYSGPQHF.

This clonotype was counted many times. The chain is built from TRBV7-9 and TRBJ2-7, with a possible D match to TRBD2 (6 bases). Germline V gene sequence: CDR1 SEHNR, CDR2 FQNEAQ (reference sequence). CDR3 length: 15 amino acids. The V gene lost 2 bases and the J gene lost 0 bases, with 11 bases spanning the gap. The CDR3 reads CASSLTGTDSYEQYF. The CDR3 nucleotides are TGTGCCAGCAGCTTAACCGGGACTGACTCCTACGAGCAGTACTTC.

In the case of this clonotype: A read error may account for a junction end that differs from germline. The chain is built from TRBV7-3 and TRBJ2-2, with unresolved D. The CDR3 is 13 residues long. Germline assignment: CDR1 SGHTA and CDR2 FQGTGA. This CDR3 reads CANSKTNTGELFF. The CDR3 DNA follows: TGTGCCAACAGCAAGACGAACACCGGGGAGCTGTTTTTT.

The chain couples TRBV7-2 to TRBJ2-4; TRBD2 is a possible D gene (5 bases). Trimming took 5 bases from V and 8 from J, leaving 16 bases between them. Per the germline V gene, CDR1 is SGHTA and CDR2 is FQGNSA. This CDR3 region has 14 residues. CDR3 nucleotide sequence: TGTGCCAGCAGCATGGACTGGGCCCGGGACATTCAGTACTTC. Its protein product is CASSMDWARDIQYF.

The CDR3 is CASSLSGQGPSEQFF. DNA for the CDR3: TGCGCCAGCAGCTTGTCGGGACAGGGGCCTAGTGAGCAGTTCTTC. This sequence joins TRBV5-1 and TRBJ2-1; 10 bases fit TRBD1. The CDR3 runs to 15 residues. Germline V gives CDR1 SGHRS, CDR2 YFSETQ. V lost 1 base, J lost 9 bases, and 7 bases stayed unmatched.

The rearrangement joins TRBV7-9 to TRBJ1-6, with D uncertain. Germline V lookup: CDR1 SEHNR, CDR2 FQNEAQ (reference sequence). The V end lost 6 bases, the J end lost 9 bases, and 9 bases lay between the germline ends. The CDR3 loop spans 12 amino acids. The CDR3 DNA is TGTGCCAGCAGGACGTATGTTTCACCCCTCCACTTT. This encodes CASRTYVSPLHF.

This clonotype was seen ten or more times. This rearrangement joins TRBV4-3 to TRBJ2-1, with D uncertain. Germline CDR1 reads LGHNA; CDR2 reads YSLEER. There are 15 residues in the CDR3. The V end was cut by 0 bases, the J end by 8 bases, with 14 bases between. The CDR3 DNA reads TGCGCCAGCAGCCAAGAGGCCCCGGGTTTGGATGAGCAGTTCTTC. It codes for CASSQEAPGLDEQFF.

This sequence joins TRBV7-8 and TRBJ2-7; D gene unclear. The germline gives CDR1 SGHVS, CDR2 FQNEAQ. Trimming shortened V by 1 base and J by 4 bases, and 8 bases separated the two germline ends. This CDR3 is 13 amino acids long. The CDR3 loop is CASSLGTLYEQYF. The CDR3 nucleotides read TGTGCCAGCAGCTTAGGGACCCTGTACGAGCAGTACTTC.

This clonotype appeared many times. The V and J genes are TRBV12-3 or TRBV12-4 and TRBJ2-3, with 12 nucleotides matching TRBD2. V was clipped by 8 bases and J by 3 bases; unmatched bases: 9. The CDR3 spans 16 residues. CDR3 sequence: CASASLGLAGTDTQYF. CDR3 coding DNA: TGTGCCAGCGCTTCCTTAGGACTAGCGGGAACAGATACGCAGTATTTT.

For this clonotype: Relative to the germline gene, one junction end is altered; a read error may explain this. The chain uses TRBV24-1 and TRBJ2-2; possibly TRBD2 for D (6 bases). Germline CDR1 reads KGHDR; CDR2 reads SFDVKD. CDR3 length equals 19 residues. CDR3: CVTSDLCCGAGCNTGELFF. The DNA of the CDR3 is TGTGTCACCAGTGATTTGTGTTGCGGAGCGGGTTGTAACACCGGGGAGCTGTTTTTT.

The rearrangement joins TRBV24-1 to TRBJ2-1, with D hard to call. The CDR3 spans 11 residues. CDR1 and CDR2 from the germline V gene are KGHDR and SFDVKD. With 5 bases removed from V and 9 bases from J, the gap between germline ends came to 7 bases. The CDR3 bases are TGTGCCACCAGTGCTTCGGCTGAGCAGTTCTTC. The encoded protein is CATSASAEQFF.

This chain joins TRBV2 and TRBJ2-2; D not resolved. The CDR3 is made up of 13 amino acids. V was trimmed by 2 bases and J by 3 bases, leaving 4 bases between them. From germline, CDR1 is SNHLY and CDR2 FYNNEI. For the CDR3, the DNA is TGTGCCAGCAGTGAAAGGTACACCGGGGAGCTGTTTTTT. Protein product: CASSERYTGELFF. The full variable domain, in which reference TRBV2 and TRBJ2-2 provide the parts outside the CDR3, is EPEVTQTPSHQVTQMGQEVILRCVPISNHLYFYWYRQILGQKVEFLVSFYNNEISEKSEIFDDQFSVERPDGSNFTLKIRSTKLEDSAMYFCASSERYTGELFFGEGSRLTVL.

The V and J genes are TRBV15 and TRBJ2-2; D may correspond to TRBD1 or TRBD2 (5 bases each). V was clipped by 4 bases and J by 2 bases, with 11 bases between them. Germline-derived CDR1 and CDR2 are LNHNV and YYDKDF (reference sequence). The CDR3 contains 15 residues. The CDR3 sequence: CATSTYGGNTGELFF. The CDR3, as DNA: TGTGCCACCAGCACGTATGGGGGTAACACCGGGGAGCTGTTTTTT.

This clonotype showed up many times. The chain carries TRBV20-1 and TRBJ2-7; TRBD1 might be the D (5 bases). The CDR3 length is 14 residues. CDR1 is DFQATT, CDR2 SNEGSKA, per germline (reference sequence). V was shortened by 0 bases and J by 7 bases, with 16 bases between the two germline ends. Here the CDR3 reads CSARDMVGNREQYF. CDR3 sequence (DNA): TGCAGTGCTAGAGATATGGTAGGCAACAGGGAGCAGTACTTC.

The CDR3, as DNA: TGTGCCACCGCGACATTCTCCTACGAGCAGTACTTC. The encoded protein is CATATFSYEQYF. The chain carries TRBV6-1 and TRBJ2-7; no firm D call. This CDR3 has 12 residues. The germline V gene encodes CDR1 MNHNS and CDR2 SASEGT. Trimming removed 10 bases at V and 0 bases at J, with 10 bases between.

The V call is TRBV20-1, the J call TRBJ2-3; the D gene is possibly TRBD2 (5 bases). V dropped 0 bases and J dropped 2 bases, with 12 bases sitting between them. CDR1 is DFQATT, CDR2 SNEGSKA, per germline (reference sequence). The CDR3 covers 15 residues. For the CDR3, the DNA is TGCAGTGCTAGAGATTTAGACTACTTCACAGATACGCAGTATTTT. This translates into CSARDLDYFTDTQYF.

V is TRBV7-8 and J is TRBJ1-6; possibly TRBD1 for D (5 bases). Germline CDR1 reads SGHVS; CDR2 reads FQNEAQ. The CDR3 has 15 amino acids. Between the trimmed V and J ends, which lost 0 bases and 8 bases, there was a span of 11 bases. CDR3 DNA: TGTGCCAGCAGCTTAGCAGGGGTTGAGGATTCACCCCTCCACTTT. This translates into CASSLAGVEDSPLHF.

There are a few counts of this clonotype. This chain uses TRBV29-1 with TRBJ2-7; TRBD2 agrees at 7 bases. The CDR3 extends over 13 amino acids. CDR1 is SQVTM and CDR2 is ANQGSEA in the germline V gene. With 3 bases clipped from V and 3 bases from J, the junction kept 5 bases outside the gene matches. Written as DNA, the CDR3 is TGCAGCGTTGACCCAGCGGGAAGCTACGAGCAGTACTTC. Encoded protein: CSVDPAGSYEQYF.

This clonotype was observed a handful of times. The chain couples TRBV7-9 to TRBJ2-7; 11 nucleotides match TRBD1. The CDR3 consists of 14 residues. The V segment lost 4 bases and the J segment 5 bases; nucleotides outside the gene matches: 4. Germline V gene lookup returns CDR1 SEHNR and CDR2 FQNEAQ (reference sequence). The CDR3 reads CASSSGQGVDEQYF. The CDR3 DNA sequence: TGTGCCAGCAGCTCGGGACAGGGGGTGGACGAGCAGTACTTC.

This clonotype was counted at least ten times. V usage is TRBV24-1 and J usage is TRBJ1-5; D uncertain. Trimming stripped 7 bases from V and 9 bases from J, with 15 bases between. This CDR3 has 13 amino acids. Germline-derived CDR1 and CDR2 are KGHDR and SFDVKD. For the CDR3, the DNA is TGTGCCACCAGGAGTAATGAACCGGGGCCCCAGCATTTT. This translates into CATRSNEPGPQHF.

The chain has TRBV6-1 and TRBJ2-7; 7 bases match TRBD1. The V gene end was trimmed by 4 bases and the J gene end by 6 bases; junction bases not matched to a gene: 6. Germline loops: CDR1 MNHNS, CDR2 SASEGT. CDR3 length: 13 amino acids. In nucleotides, the CDR3 is TGTGCCAGCAGTGGACAGGGAAGGTCCGAGCAGTACTTC. Protein product: CASSGQGRSEQYF.

The chain has TRBV5-8 and TRBJ1-1; D unresolved. V was clipped by 5 bases and J by 3 bases, with 11 bases between them. The CDR3 extends over 13 amino acids. The V gene's germline CDR1 is SGHTS and CDR2 YDEGEE. Here the CDR3 DNA reads TGTGCCAGCAGATTGATGGGGTACACTGAAGCTTTCTTT. It codes for CASRLMGYTEAFF.

This chain connects TRBV5-1 to TRBJ1-1, with 8 bases that match TRBD1. CDR3 length: 15 amino acids. In germline, CDR1 is SGHRS, CDR2 YFSETQ. J was trimmed by 4 bases and V by 0 bases; bases with no gene match: 5. In DNA, the CDR3 is TGCGCCAGCAGCTTGGATGGACAGGGAATCACTGAAGCTTTCTTT. Protein product: CASSLDGQGITEAFF.